The 13 T cell receptor beta chains given below trace back to one sample, sequenced in a study of response to subunit inactivated influenza vaccine (dated by TCRdb to 2017 to 2018). Library construction relied on RT-PCR. TCRdb shows the sequencer as Illumina HiSeq 2500. Using fastp trimming at Q25 and MiXCR clonotype assembly, TCRdb reanalyzed the public sequencing data and kept in-frame beta chains. Every distinct CDR3 protein forms one entry, paired with its most common genes and DNA. The sample yields around 540,000 distinct CDR3 sequences; roughly 10% were counted once. The ten most abundant clones make up roughly 10% of the sample. The sample consisted of PBMCs from blood, taken on the day of vaccination. The origin of the receptors is a man aged 50 to 59 who received an inactivated influenza vaccine. Donor details come from another sample of the same person, matched by shared clones.

The CDR3 reads CASSWDAGGRVRETQYF. DNA of the CDR3: TGTGCCAGCAGTTGGGATGCGGGGGGGCGTGTAAGGGAGACCCAGTACTTC. This chain joins TRBV28 and TRBJ2-5; 9 bases fit TRBD2. The CDR3 runs to 17 residues. In germline, CDR1 is MDHEN, CDR2 SYDVKM. The J segment lost 5 bases and the V segment lost 4 bases, leaving 14 bases of the junction unmatched.

This chain joins TRBV21-1 and TRBJ1-6; the table names TRBD1, a call not compared with the DNA. TRBV21-1 is reported as a pseudogene. CDR3 size: 16 residues. CDR3 sequence: CASSFRDRARNSPLHF. As DNA, the CDR3 is TGTGCCAGCAGCTTCCGGGACAGGGCGAGGAATTCACCCCTCCACTTT.

The chain uses TRBV20-1 and TRBJ2-5, with 13 bases matching TRBD2. Germline CDR1 DFQATT, CDR2 SNEGSKA (reference sequence). Unmatched junction bases numbered 8, after V lost 5 bases and J lost 5 bases. The CDR3 totals 15 residues. The CDR3 is CSAARTSGSIETQYF. Written as DNA, the CDR3 is TGCAGTGCTGCCAGGACTAGCGGGAGTATCGAGACCCAGTACTTC.

The gene calls are TRBV5-1 and TRBJ2-3; the D gene is possibly TRBD2 (6 bases). This CDR3 contains 16 residues. With 4 bases removed from V and 0 bases from J, the gap between germline ends came to 15 bases. CDR1 and CDR2 from the germline V gene are SGHRS and YFSETQ. Written as DNA, the CDR3 is TGCGCCAGCAGCCTGCGGGACGGGGGAAGCACAGATACGCAGTATTTT. It translates to CASSLRDGGSTDTQYF.

This clonotype was seen only a few times. The chain couples TRBV27 to TRBJ2-7; D uncertain. Trimming removed 0 bases at V and 7 bases at J, with 13 bases between. The CDR3 totals 14 residues. CDR1 is MNHEY, CDR2 SMNVEV, per germline (reference sequence). CDR3 coding DNA: TGTGCCAGCAGTTTATCGTTAGGCCTGGGGGAGCAGTACTTC. This translates into CASSLSLGLGEQYF.

This clonotype was detected many times. The chain has TRBV6-5 and TRBJ2-7, with D possibly TRBD1 on 6 matching bases. CDR3 length: 17 amino acids. CDR1 and CDR2 (germline): MNHEY, SVGAGI. The V and J ends lost 0 bases and 2 bases respectively, with 17 bases between them. CDR3 loop: CASSYSFPGTRAYEQYF. The CDR3 DNA sequence: TGTGCCAGCAGTTACTCATTCCCCGGGACAAGGGCCTACGAGCAGTACTTC.

This clonotype was observed a handful of times. The genes are TRBV7-1 and TRBJ2-6; 10 bases align to TRBD1. TRBV7-1 is an ORF, and what it does is uncertain. V lost 2 bases, J lost 0 bases, and 16 bases stayed unmatched. This CDR3 is built from 22 residues. The CDR3 protein is CASSSTLLTRDRGFSGANVLTF. The CDR3 DNA reads as TGTGCCAGCAGCTCAACCCTCCTGACGAGGGACAGGGGATTCTCTGGGGCCAACGTCCTGACTTTC.

The chain uses TRBV3-1 and TRBJ2-2; a possible D gene is TRBD1 (6 bases). Looked up from germline, CDR1 is LGHDT and CDR2 is YNNKEL (reference sequence). The CDR3 length is 14 residues. Between the trimmed V and J ends, which lost 6 bases and 4 bases, there was a span of 12 bases. CDR3 sequence (DNA): TGTGCCAGCAGTACGGGACACGCCACCGGGGAGCTGTTTTTT. This encodes CASSTGHATGELFF.

The CDR3 nucleotides are TGTGCCAGCACCCTGCTAGCGGGGGGGCCTTTTTCCTACAATGAGCAGTTCTTC. Protein sequence: CASTLLAGGPFSYNEQFF. V usage is TRBV21-1 and J usage is TRBJ2-1; no check of the table's D call, TRBD2, against the DNA was made. TRBV21-1 is noted as a pseudogene. The CDR3 totals 18 residues.

The rearrangement joins TRBV5-1 to TRBJ2-5; possibly TRBD1 for D (6 bases). The CDR3 extends over 16 amino acids. Germline values: CDR1 SGHRS, CDR2 YFSETQ. The germline V and J ends were trimmed by 4 bases and 2 bases, with 18 bases remaining between them. Here the CDR3 reads CASSPQSGVTQETQYF. The CDR3 nucleotides are TGCGCCAGCAGCCCACAGTCAGGGGTTACTCAAGAGACCCAGTACTTC.

This clonotype has just a few counts. The chain joins TRBV12-3 or TRBV12-4 to TRBJ2-7, with a weak D call TRBD2 (5 bases). Trimming shortened V by 6 bases and J by 3 bases, and 15 bases separated the two germline ends. This CDR3 has 14 residues. CDR3 DNA sequence: TGTGCCAGCAGCCTCGAGGGCCGTGTCTACGAGCAGTACTTC. Encoded protein: CASSLEGRVYEQYF.

This clonotype appeared many times. This rearrangement joins TRBV6-2 or TRBV6-3 to TRBJ2-7; D gene uncertain. CDR3 length equals 13 residues. Trimming cost V 2 bases and J 7 bases, with 12 bases left between them. CDR1 MNHEY and CDR2 SVGEGT come from the germline V gene. CDR3 DNA: TGTGCCAGCAGTTACACCATTACAGCTGAGCAGTACTTC. Encoded protein: CASSYTITAEQYF.

The chain employs TRBV2 and TRBJ2-2; no definite D call. Trimming shortened V by 5 bases and J by 5 bases, and 12 bases separated the two germline ends. Germline CDR1 reads SNHLY; CDR2 reads FYNNEI. The CDR3 has 14 residues. As DNA, the CDR3 is TGTGCCAGCAGTCCGGACGGACCGACCGGGGAGCTGTTTTTT. Its protein is CASSPDGPTGELFF.